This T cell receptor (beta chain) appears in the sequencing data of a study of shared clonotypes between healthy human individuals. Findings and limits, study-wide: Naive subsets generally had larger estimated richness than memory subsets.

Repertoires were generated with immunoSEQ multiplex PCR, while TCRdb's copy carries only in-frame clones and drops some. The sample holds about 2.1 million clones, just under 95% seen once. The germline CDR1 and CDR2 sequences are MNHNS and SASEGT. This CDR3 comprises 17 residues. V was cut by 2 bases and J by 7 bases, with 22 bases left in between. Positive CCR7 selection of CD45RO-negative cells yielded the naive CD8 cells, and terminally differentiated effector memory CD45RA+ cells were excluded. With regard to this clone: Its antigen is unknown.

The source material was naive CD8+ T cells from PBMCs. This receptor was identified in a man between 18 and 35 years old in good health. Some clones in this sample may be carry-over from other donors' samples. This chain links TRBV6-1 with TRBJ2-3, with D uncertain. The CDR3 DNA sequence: TGTGCCAGCAGTGAACTACCGGGCCCCACCCCTCCCCATACGCAGTATTTT. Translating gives CASSELPGPTPPHTQYF.